These 20 T cell receptor beta chains came from one sample sequenced in a study of regulatory dendritic cells for organ transplantation. Clones were sequenced by immunoSEQ multiplex PCR, and TCRdb holds only the in-frame ones, with some missing. This sample has under 35,000 clones, with approximately 81% found just once. Sequencing input: naive CD8+ T cells from blood. Subset defined: CD45RA+ naive T cells. Every receptor here comes from a human donor in good health.

This chain connects TRBV4-3 to TRBJ2-7; D is possibly TRBD2 (7 bases). The germline V gene encodes CDR1 LGHNA and CDR2 YSLEER. Between the trimmed V and J ends, which lost 0 bases and 1 base, there was a span of 13 bases. The CDR3 runs to 16 residues. The CDR3 DNA reads as TGCGCCAGCAGCCAAGATAGGGGGGGCCCGTCCTACGAGCAGTACTTC. Residues: CASSQDRGGPSYEQYF.

J is TRBJ2-1 and V is TRBV6-6, with D unclear. The CDR3 contains 15 residues. V shed 2 bases and J shed 0 bases, with 8 bases lying between them. The germline gives CDR1 MNHNY, CDR2 SVGAGI (reference sequence). Here the CDR3 reads CASSYEDSSYNEQFF. CDR3 sequence (DNA): TGTGCCAGCAGTTACGAGGATAGCTCCTACAATGAGCAGTTCTTC.

This chain links TRBV2 with TRBJ1-4, with 7 nucleotides matching TRBD1. Germline-derived CDR1 and CDR2 are SNHLY and FYNNEI. The CDR3 is made up of 15 amino acids. After removal of 2 bases from V and 6 bases from J, the junction contained 6 bases not matched to a gene. The CDR3 nucleotides are TGTGCCAGCAGTGAAAGTAAGGGGGCGCATGAAAAACTGTTTTTT. Amino acid sequence: CASSESKGAHEKLFF.

V gene TRBV6-5 combines with J gene TRBJ2-3, with D perhaps matching TRBD2 (6 bases). From germline, CDR1 is MNHEY and CDR2 SVGAGI. V shed 5 bases and J shed 0 bases, with 9 bases lying between them. The CDR3 has 14 amino acids. CDR3 sequence (DNA): TGTGCCAGCAGTCCCGGGACTAGCACAGATACGCAGTATTTT. This codes for CASSPGTSTDTQYF.

The rearrangement uses TRBV5-5 and TRBJ2-3; 16 nucleotides align to TRBD2. Trimming removed 4 bases from V and 5 bases from J; junction bases left unmatched: 13. Per germline, CDR1 SGHKS and CDR2 YYEKEE (reference sequence). CDR3 size: 19 residues. This CDR3 reads CASSAYPGLAGGPRDTQYF. CDR3 DNA sequence: TGTGCCAGCAGCGCGTACCCGGGACTAGCGGGGGGGCCAAGAGATACGCAGTATTTT.

This clone was recorded a few times. V and J are TRBV7-6 and TRBJ1-2, with 8 positions matching TRBD1. CDR1 is SGHVS, CDR2 FNYEAQ, per germline. The V and J ends lost 4 bases and 2 bases, in that order; junction bases with no gene match: 9. This CDR3 is 16 amino acids long. DNA for the CDR3: TGTGCCAGCAGCTCCGGACAGGGAGATATAAACTATGGCTACACCTTC. Its protein is CASSSGQGDINYGYTF.

This clone has a single count. The V and J genes are TRBV5-4 and TRBJ2-1; TRBD2 matches at 11 bases. V lost 4 bases and J lost 7; bases outside the gene matches: 7. The V gene's germline CDR1 is SGHNT and CDR2 YYREEE (reference sequence). The CDR3 covers 15 residues. CDR3 in amino acids: CASSPNSGGANEQFF. The CDR3 DNA follows: TGTGCCAGCAGCCCTAATAGCGGGGGGGCAAATGAGCAGTTCTTC.

This chain joins TRBV6-5 and TRBJ2-7, with 10 bases aligning to TRBD1. This CDR3 has 15 amino acids. With V trimmed by 5 bases and J by 6 bases, 10 bases remained unmatched. The V gene's germline CDR1 is MNHEY and CDR2 SVGAGI. The CDR3 bases are TGTGCCAGCAGTACGCCGGGACAGGGGAAGGTCGAGCAGTACTTC. Protein: CASSTPGQGKVEQYF.

The gene calls are TRBV4-1 and TRBJ1-3; maybe TRBD1 (6 bases). Trimming left V 4 bases short and J 2 bases short, with 15 bases between. The CDR3 spans 16 residues. Looked up from germline, CDR1 is MGHRA and CDR2 is YSYEKL. CDR3 region: CASSLSDRSPGNTIYF. The CDR3 DNA is TGCGCCAGCAGCCTCTCCGACAGGTCTCCTGGAAACACCATATATTTT.

The chain combines TRBV6-5 with TRBJ1-4; the D is unclear. Germline V CDR1 and CDR2: MNHEY, SVGAGI. This CDR3 is 13 amino acids long. V was pared by 3 bases and J by 11 bases, with 13 bases between. In nucleotides, the CDR3 is TGTGCCAGCAGTTATTACGGGGATAGGAAACTGTTTTTT. Amino acids: CASSYYGDRKLFF.

This clone was detected only a few times. The rearrangement links TRBV27 to TRBJ1-2; a weak D match, TRBD1 (5 bases). The V end lost 2 bases, the J end lost 0 bases, and 10 bases lay between the germline ends. The CDR3 contains 15 residues. Germline CDR1 reads MNHEY; CDR2 reads SMNVEV (reference sequence). CDR3: CASSLTTTANYGYTF. CDR3 DNA sequence: TGTGCCAGCAGTTTAACCACGACAGCTAACTATGGCTACACCTTC.

The gene calls are TRBV19 and TRBJ2-1; TRBD2 aligns across 8 bases. The CDR3 length is 14 residues. V shed 3 bases, J shed 9 bases, and the junction held 7 bases outside the gene matches. Germline-derived CDR1 and CDR2 are LNHDA and SQIVND (reference sequence). In DNA form, the CDR3 reads TGTGCCAGTAGTATGCGGGGACTAGGTTTTGAGCAGTTCTTC. This translates into CASSMRGLGFEQFF. Variable domain in full (rest from reference TRBV19 and TRBJ2-1): DGGITQSPKYLFRKEGQNVTLSCEQNLNHDAMYWYRQDPGQGLRLIYYSQIVNDFQKGDIAEGYSVSREKKESFPLTVTSAQKNPTAFYLCASSMRGLGFEQFFGPGTRLTVL.

The chain uses TRBV5-6 and TRBJ1-2, with 7 positions matching TRBD1. V trimming: 4 bases; J trimming: 0 bases; junction bases outside the gene matches: 6. The CDR3 totals 15 residues. Germline V CDR1 and CDR2: SGHDT, YYEEEE. The CDR3 loop reads CASSGQVLANYGYTF. Written as DNA, the CDR3 is TGTGCCAGCAGCGGACAGGTGCTAGCTAACTATGGCTACACCTTC. The variable domain in full, completed from reference TRBV5-6 and TRBJ1-2, reads DAGVTQSPTHLIKTRGQQVTLRCSPKSGHDTVSWYQQALGQGPQFIFQYYEEEERQRGNFPDRFSGHQFPNYSSELNVNALLLGDSALYLCASSGQVLANYGYTFGSGTRLTVV.

This chain connects TRBV6-5 to TRBJ1-1; tentatively, D is TRBD1 (6 bases). The germline V gene encodes CDR1 MNHEY and CDR2 SVGAGI. This CDR3 region has 15 residues. The V gene lost 2 bases and the J gene lost 1 base, with 11 bases spanning the gap. As DNA, the CDR3 is TGTGCCAGCAGTTACCCGACGGACAGGAACACTGAAGCTTTCTTT. Translating gives CASSYPTDRNTEAFF.

The V call is TRBV9, the J call TRBJ1-3, with 8 bases matching TRBD1. The length of the CDR3 is 15 residues. V shed 0 bases and J 4 bases; nucleotides not matched to a gene: 3. Germline V lookup: CDR1 SGDLS, CDR2 YYNGEE. The CDR3 reads CASSVGRGLGNTIYF. The CDR3 DNA reads TGTGCCAGCAGCGTAGGCAGGGGGCTAGGAAACACCATATATTTT. Together with reference TRBV9 and TRBJ1-3, the CDR3 gives the full variable domain: DSGVTQTPKHLITATGQRVTLRCSPRSGDLSVYWYQQSLDQGLQFLIQYYNGEERAKGNILERFSAQQFPDLHSELNLSSLELGDSALYFCASSVGRGLGNTIYFGEGSWLTVV.

The V call is TRBV9, the J call TRBJ1-1, with 8 nucleotides matching TRBD1. The germline V gene encodes CDR1 SGDLS and CDR2 YYNGEE. The J segment lost 1 base and the V segment lost 3 bases, leaving 5 bases of the junction unmatched. This CDR3 is 15 amino acids long. This chain's CDR3 is CASSASGTGNTEAFF. CDR3 DNA: TGTGCCAGCAGCGCTTCCGGGACAGGGAACACTGAAGCTTTCTTT.

The chain employs TRBV4-1 and TRBJ1-1; a possible D gene is TRBD1 (6 bases). V was trimmed by 4 bases and J by 5 bases, leaving 11 bases between them. The germline gives CDR1 MGHRA, CDR2 YSYEKL. This CDR3 is 13 amino acids long. This CDR3 reads CASSLGRGTEAFF. The CDR3 nucleotides are TGCGCCAGCAGCCTCGGCAGGGGAACTGAAGCTTTCTTT.

In its sample, this clone was seen once. This chain joins TRBV7-3 and TRBJ2-3; 11 bases align to TRBD2. Per the germline V gene, CDR1 is SGHTA and CDR2 is FQGTGA. The V segment lost 5 bases and the J segment 3 bases; nucleotides outside the gene matches: 13. This CDR3 has 18 amino acids. CDR3 coding DNA: TGTGCCAGCAGCGCCAACCCCCAACTAGCGGGGGTGACAGATACGCAGTATTTT. Translation gives CASSANPQLAGVTDTQYF. Full variable domain (rest looked up from reference TRBV7-3 and TRBJ2-3): GAGVSQTPSNKVTEKGKYVELRCDPISGHTALYWYRQSLGQGPEFLIYFQGTGAADDSGLPNDRFFAVRPEGSVSTLKIQRTERGDSAVYLCASSANPQLAGVTDTQYFGPGTRLTVL.

The rearrangement joins TRBV28 to TRBJ1-5, with D perhaps TRBD1 (5 bases). Per the germline V gene, CDR1 is MDHEN and CDR2 is SYDVKM. This CDR3 spans 14 amino acids. Between the trimmed V and J ends, which lost 6 bases and 7 bases, there was a span of 16 bases. CDR3 amino acids: CASRVWQGDQPQHF. DNA of the CDR3: TGTGCCAGCAGGGTTTGGCAGGGTGACCAGCCCCAGCATTTT.

This clone occurred a few times. The V call is TRBV4-1, the J call TRBJ1-5, with D possibly matching TRBD1 (5 bases). Trimming removed 1 base from V and 5 bases from J, with 9 bases in between. The germline V gene encodes CDR1 MGHRA and CDR2 YSYEKL. The CDR3 covers 14 residues. CDR3 sequence reads: CASSQGTGDQPQHF. The DNA for the CDR3 is TGCGCCAGCAGCCAAGGCACAGGAGATCAGCCCCAGCATTTT.